This paragraph reports one T cell receptor beta chain. CDR1 and CDR2 (germline): MDHEN, SYDVKM. CDR3 size: 14 residues. The V end lost 6 bases, the J end lost 2 bases, and 14 bases lay between the germline ends. The data originate from a study of Ad26.COV2.S vaccination and SARS-CoV-2 variants. Study at large: Administration of Ad26.COV2.S was intramuscular, either once or twice 56 days apart.

Treatment meaning: some 19 received Ad26.COV2.S at low or high dose, single or two shots; 5 received placebo; per-sample allocation not given. On day 63 after the first injection, vaccine and placebo recipients gave samples. A Boston donor was an adult aged 18-55 years. Profiled with immunoSEQ multiplex PCR; TCRdb holds only in-frame clones, not every one. The sample consists of approximately 500,000 clones, roughly 87% of them appearing once. Sequences were derived from peripheral blood, sampled in a trial of Ad26.COV2.S vaccine versus placebo. The TCR originated in a person aged 18-65 years who received the Ad26.COV2.S COVID-19 vaccine or a placebo. The chain carries TRBV28 and TRBJ2-7, with D hard to call. The CDR3 loop is CASRAPGVPYEQYF. In DNA form, the CDR3 reads TGTGCCAGCAGGGCCCCCGGAGTGCCCTACGAGCAGTACTTC.